The present entry profiles one T cell receptor beta chain with its context. Its antigen is undetermined. There were TCR beta CDR3 regions amplified from RNA transcripts. The HTBI primer set drove a first-round RT-PCR of the TCR CDR3. One entry per CDR3 protein, called by TCRdb with MiXCR from the multiplex PCR reads. The sample includes approximately 520,000 distinct CDR3 sequences, around 20% of them seen just once. These data are taken from a study of T cells in Graves' hyperthyroidism and ophthalmopathy. Findings of the study overall: Clonotypes that were expanded in thyroid above 0.001 mostly appeared in blood too. In validation, the model predicted ophthalmopathy. These predictions came a median about 6.2 months before onset.

The germline CDR1 and CDR2 sequences are ENHRY and SYGVKD. V lost 4 bases and J lost 0, with 15 bases in between. The CDR3 consists of 16 residues. What was sequenced was blood. The chain is built from TRBV10-3 and TRBJ1-2; D may be TRBD1 (6 bases). This TCR came from a man aged 18 to 29 with Graves' hyperthyroidism. The CDR3 region has the DNA TGTGCCATCAGTGTTCCAACAGGGCTGTCTAACTATGGCTACACCTTC. Translation: CAISVPTGLSNYGYTF.